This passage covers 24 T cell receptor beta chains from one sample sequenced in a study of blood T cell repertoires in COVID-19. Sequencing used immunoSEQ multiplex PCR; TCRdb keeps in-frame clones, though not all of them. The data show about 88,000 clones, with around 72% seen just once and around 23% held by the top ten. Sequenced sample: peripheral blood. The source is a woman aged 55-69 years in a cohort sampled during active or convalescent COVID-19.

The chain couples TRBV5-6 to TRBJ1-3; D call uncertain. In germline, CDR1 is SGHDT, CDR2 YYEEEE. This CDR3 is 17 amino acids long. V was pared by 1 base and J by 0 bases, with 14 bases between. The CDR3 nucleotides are TGTGCCAGCAGCTTGTTTCAGTGGGCACCCTCTGGAAACACCATATATTTT. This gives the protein CASSLFQWAPSGNTIYF.

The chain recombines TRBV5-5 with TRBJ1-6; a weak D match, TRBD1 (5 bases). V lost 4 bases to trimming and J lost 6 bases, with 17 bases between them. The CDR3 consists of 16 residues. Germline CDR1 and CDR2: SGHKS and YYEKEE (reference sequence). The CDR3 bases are TGTGCCAGCAGCCTGGGTCAGGGAGGATCTAATTCACCCCTCCACTTT. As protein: CASSLGQGGSNSPLHF.

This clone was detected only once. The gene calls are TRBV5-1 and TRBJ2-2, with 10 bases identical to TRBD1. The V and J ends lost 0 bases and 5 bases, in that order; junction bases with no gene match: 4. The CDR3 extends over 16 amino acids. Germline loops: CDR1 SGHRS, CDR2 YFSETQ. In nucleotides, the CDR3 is TGCGCCAGCAGCTTGGTGGGGACAGGGGTTACCGGGGAGCTGTTTTTT. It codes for CASSLVGTGVTGELFF.

CDR3 nucleotide sequence: TGTGCCAGCAGCTCGAGGGCGGTTACCTCCGGGGAAGCTTTCTTT. Its protein is CASSSRAVTSGEAFF. The V gene is TRBV11-2, the J gene TRBJ1-1, with D unclear. The germline gives CDR1 SGHAT, CDR2 FQNNGV. This CDR3 region has 15 residues. Trimming left V 4 bases short and J 8 bases short, with 20 bases between.

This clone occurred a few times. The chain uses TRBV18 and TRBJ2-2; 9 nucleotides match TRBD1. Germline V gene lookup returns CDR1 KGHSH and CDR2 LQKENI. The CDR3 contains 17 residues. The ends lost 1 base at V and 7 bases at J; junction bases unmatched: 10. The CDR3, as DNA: TGTGCCAGCTCACCACGACAACCGGGACAGGGTGGCGGGGAGCTGTTTTTT. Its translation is CASSPRQPGQGGGELFF.

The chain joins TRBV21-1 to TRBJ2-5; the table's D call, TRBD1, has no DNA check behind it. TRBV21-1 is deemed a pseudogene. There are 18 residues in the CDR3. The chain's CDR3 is CASSKVGTGGRSGETQYF. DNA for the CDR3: TGTGCCAGCAGCAAAGTCGGGACAGGGGGGCGGTCTGGAGAGACCCAGTACTTC.

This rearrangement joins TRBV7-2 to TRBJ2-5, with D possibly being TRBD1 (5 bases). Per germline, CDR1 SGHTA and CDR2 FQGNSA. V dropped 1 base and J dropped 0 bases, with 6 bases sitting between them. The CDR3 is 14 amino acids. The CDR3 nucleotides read TGTGCCAGCAGCTTAGGACAGTACCAAGAGACCCAGTACTTC. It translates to CASSLGQYQETQYF.

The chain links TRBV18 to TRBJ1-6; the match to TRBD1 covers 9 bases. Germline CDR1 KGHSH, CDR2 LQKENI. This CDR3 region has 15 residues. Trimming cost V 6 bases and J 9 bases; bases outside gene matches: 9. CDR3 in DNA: TGTGCCAGCTCTCCTACGGGACAGGGTGTTTCACCCCTCCACTTT. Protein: CASSPTGQGVSPLHF.

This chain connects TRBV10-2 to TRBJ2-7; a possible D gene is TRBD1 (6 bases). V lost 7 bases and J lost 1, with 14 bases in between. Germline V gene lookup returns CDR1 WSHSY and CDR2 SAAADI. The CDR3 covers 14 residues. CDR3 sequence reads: CASTHRDKSYEQYF. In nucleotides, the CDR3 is TGCGCCAGCACCCACCGGGACAAGTCCTACGAGCAGTACTTC.

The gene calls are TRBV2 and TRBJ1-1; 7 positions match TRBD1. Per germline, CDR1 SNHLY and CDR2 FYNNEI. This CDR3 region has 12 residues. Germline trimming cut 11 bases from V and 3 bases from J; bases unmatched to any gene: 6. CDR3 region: CAWEDRDTEAFF. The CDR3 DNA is TGTGCCTGGGAAGACAGGGACACTGAAGCTTTCTTT.

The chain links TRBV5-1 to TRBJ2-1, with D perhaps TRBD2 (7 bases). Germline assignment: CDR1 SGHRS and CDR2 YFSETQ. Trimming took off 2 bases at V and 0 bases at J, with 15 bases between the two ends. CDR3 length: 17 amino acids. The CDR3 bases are TGCGCCAGCAGCTTAAGCGGGGCCAGGGGCTCCTACAATGAGCAGTTCTTC. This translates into CASSLSGARGSYNEQFF.

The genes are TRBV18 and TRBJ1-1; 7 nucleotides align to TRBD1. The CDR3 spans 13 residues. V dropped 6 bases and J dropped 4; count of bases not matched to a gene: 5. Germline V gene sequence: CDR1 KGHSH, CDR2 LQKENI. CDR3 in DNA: TGTGCCAGCTCTCGAGACAGGGTCACTGAAGCTTTCTTT. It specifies CASSRDRVTEAFF.

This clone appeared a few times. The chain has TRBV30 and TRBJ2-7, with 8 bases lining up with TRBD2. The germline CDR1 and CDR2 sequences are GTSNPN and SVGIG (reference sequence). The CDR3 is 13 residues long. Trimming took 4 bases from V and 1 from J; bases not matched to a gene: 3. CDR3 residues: CAWIPGGSYEQYF. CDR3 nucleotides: TGTGCCTGGATCCCGGGGGGGTCCTACGAGCAGTACTTC.

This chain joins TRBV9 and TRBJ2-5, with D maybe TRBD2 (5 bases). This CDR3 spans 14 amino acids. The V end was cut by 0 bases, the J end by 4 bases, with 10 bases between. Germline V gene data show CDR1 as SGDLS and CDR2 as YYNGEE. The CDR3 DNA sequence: TGTGCCAGCAGCGTAGACGGAGGTTCAGAGACCCAGTACTTC. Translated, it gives CASSVDGGSETQYF. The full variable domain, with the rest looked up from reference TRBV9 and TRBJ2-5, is DSGVTQTPKHLITATGQRVTLRCSPRSGDLSVYWYQQSLDQGLQFLIQYYNGEERAKGNILERFSAQQFPDLHSELNLSSLELGDSALYFCASSVDGGSETQYFGPGTRLLVL.

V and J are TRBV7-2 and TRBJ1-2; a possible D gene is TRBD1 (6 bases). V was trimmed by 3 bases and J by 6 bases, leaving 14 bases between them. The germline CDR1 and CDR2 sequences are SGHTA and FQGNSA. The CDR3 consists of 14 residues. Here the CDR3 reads CASSLSQGVNGYTF. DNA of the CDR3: TGTGCCAGCAGCTTGTCACAGGGAGTTAATGGCTACACCTTC.

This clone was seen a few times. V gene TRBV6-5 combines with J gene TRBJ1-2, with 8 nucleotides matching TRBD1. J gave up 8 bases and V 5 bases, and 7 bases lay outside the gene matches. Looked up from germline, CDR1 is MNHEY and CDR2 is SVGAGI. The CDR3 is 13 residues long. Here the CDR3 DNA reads TGTGCCAGCAGTCGGGACAGGTCGGGGGGCTACACCTTC. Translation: CASSRDRSGGYTF.

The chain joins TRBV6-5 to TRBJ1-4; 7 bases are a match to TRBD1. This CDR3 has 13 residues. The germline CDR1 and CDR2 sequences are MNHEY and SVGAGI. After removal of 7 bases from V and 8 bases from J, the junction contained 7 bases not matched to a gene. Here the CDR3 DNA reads TGTGCCAGCACTAAGACAGGGCAGGAAAAACTGTTTTTT. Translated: CASTKTGQEKLFF.

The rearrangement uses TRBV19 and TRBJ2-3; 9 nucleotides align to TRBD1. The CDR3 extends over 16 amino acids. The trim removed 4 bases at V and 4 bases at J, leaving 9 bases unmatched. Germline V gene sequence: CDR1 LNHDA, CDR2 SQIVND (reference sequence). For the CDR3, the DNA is TGTGCCAGTAGTAGCCGGGACAGGGTGTTCGCAGATACGCAGTATTTT. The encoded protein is CASSSRDRVFADTQYF.

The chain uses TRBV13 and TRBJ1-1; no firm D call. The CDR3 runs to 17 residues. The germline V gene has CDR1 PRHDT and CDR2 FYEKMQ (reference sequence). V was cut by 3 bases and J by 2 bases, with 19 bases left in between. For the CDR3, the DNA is TGTGCCAGCAGCTTCCGGACGCCGAGGGCTACCAACACTGAAGCTTTCTTT. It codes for CASSFRTPRATNTEAFF. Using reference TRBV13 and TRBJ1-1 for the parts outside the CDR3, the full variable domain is AAGVIQSPRHLIKEKRETATLKCYPIPRHDTVYWYQQGPGQDPQFLISFYEKMQSDKGSIPDRFSAQQFSDYHSELNMSSLELGDSALYFCASSFRTPRATNTEAFFGQGTRLTVV.

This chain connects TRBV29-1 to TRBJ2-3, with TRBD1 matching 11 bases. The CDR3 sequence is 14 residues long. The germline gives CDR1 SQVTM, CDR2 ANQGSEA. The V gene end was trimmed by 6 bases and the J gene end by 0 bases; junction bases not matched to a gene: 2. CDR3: CSVGQGASTDTQYF. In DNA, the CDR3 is TGCAGCGTCGGACAGGGGGCTAGCACAGATACGCAGTATTTT.

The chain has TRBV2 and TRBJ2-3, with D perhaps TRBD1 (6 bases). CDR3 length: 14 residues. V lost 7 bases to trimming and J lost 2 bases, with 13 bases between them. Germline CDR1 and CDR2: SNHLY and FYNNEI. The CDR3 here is CASKEDSHTDTQYF. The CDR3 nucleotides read TGTGCCAGCAAGGAGGACAGCCACACAGATACGCAGTATTTT.

Written as DNA, the CDR3 is TGCGCCAGCAGCTTGATAACATATACCGGGGAGCTGTTTTTT. Protein sequence: CASSLITYTGELFF. The chain employs TRBV5-1 and TRBJ2-2; no reliable D call. There are 14 residues in the CDR3. The V end was cut by 1 base, the J end by 5 bases, with 9 bases between. The germline gives CDR1 SGHRS, CDR2 YFSETQ.

The CDR3 DNA follows: TGTGCCAGCAGTTTCCAGGGGCACAGCTCCTACAATGAGCAGTTCTTC. Amino acids: CASSFQGHSSYNEQFF. The chain carries TRBV27 and TRBJ2-1; tentative D call: TRBD1 (6 bases). The CDR3 runs to 16 residues. V lost 3 bases and J lost 0, with 12 bases in between. Germline CDR1 MNHEY, CDR2 SMNVEV (reference sequence).

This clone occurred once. The DNA for the CDR3 is TGCGCCAGCAGTCGGGACTGGGGGGGCGTCACAGATACGCAGTATTTT. Translating it yields CASSRDWGGVTDTQYF. The gene calls are TRBV4-1 and TRBJ2-3, with D tentatively TRBD2 (7 bases). The V gene lost 6 bases and the J gene lost 2 bases, with 18 bases spanning the gap. There are 16 residues in the CDR3. The germline V gene has CDR1 MGHRA and CDR2 YSYEKL.